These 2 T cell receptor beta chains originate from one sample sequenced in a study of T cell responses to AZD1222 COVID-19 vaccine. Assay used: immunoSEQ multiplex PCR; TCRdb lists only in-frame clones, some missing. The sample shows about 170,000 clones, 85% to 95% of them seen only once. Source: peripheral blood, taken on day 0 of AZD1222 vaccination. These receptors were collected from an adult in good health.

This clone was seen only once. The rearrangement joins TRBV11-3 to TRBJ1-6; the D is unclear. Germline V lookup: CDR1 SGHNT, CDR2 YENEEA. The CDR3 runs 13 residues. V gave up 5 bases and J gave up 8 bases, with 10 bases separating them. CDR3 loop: CASSPTRDSPLHF. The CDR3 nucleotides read TGTGCCAGCAGCCCGACAAGGGATTCACCCCTCCACTTT.

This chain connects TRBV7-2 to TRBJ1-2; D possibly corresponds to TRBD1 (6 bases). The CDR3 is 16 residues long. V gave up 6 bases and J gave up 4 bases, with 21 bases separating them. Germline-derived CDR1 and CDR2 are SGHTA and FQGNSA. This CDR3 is CASRRISGGGIYGYTF. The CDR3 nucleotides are TGTGCCAGCAGGCGAATCTCGGGGGGCGGAATCTATGGCTACACCTTC. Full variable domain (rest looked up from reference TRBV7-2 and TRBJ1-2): GAGVSQSPSNKVTEKGKDVELRCDPISGHTALYWYRQSLGQGLEFLIYFQGNSAPDKSGLPSDRFSAERTGGSVSTLTIQRTQQEDSAVYLCASRRISGGGIYGYTFGSGTRLTVV.